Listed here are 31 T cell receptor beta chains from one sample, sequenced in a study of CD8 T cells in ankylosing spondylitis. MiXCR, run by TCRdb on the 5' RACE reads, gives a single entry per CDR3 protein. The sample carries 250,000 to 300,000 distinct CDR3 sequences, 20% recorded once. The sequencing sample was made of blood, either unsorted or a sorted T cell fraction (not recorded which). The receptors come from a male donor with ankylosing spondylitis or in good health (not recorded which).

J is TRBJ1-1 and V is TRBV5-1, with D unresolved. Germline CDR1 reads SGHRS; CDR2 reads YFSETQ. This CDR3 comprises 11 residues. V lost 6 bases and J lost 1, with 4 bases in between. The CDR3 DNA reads TGCGCCAGCAAACAGAACACTGAAGCTTTCTTT. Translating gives CASKQNTEAFF.

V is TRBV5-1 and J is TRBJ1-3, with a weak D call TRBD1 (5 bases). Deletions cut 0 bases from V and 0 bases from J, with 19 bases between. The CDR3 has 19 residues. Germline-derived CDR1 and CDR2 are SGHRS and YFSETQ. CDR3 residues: CASSLDPGPWTSSGNTIYF. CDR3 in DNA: TGCGCCAGCAGCTTGGATCCGGGACCCTGGACGAGCTCTGGAAACACCATATATTTT.

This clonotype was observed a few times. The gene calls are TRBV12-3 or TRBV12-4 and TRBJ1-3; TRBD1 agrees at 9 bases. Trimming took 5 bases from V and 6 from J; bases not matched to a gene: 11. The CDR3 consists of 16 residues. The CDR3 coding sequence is TGTGCCAGCAGTGCAACTACCGGGACAGGGAAAAACACCATATATTTT. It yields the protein CASSATTGTGKNTIYF.

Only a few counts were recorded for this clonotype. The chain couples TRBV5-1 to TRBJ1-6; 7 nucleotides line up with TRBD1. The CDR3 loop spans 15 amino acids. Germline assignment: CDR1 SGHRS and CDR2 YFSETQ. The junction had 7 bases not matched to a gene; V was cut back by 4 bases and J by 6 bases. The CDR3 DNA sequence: TGCGCCAGCAGCCCCACAGGGGAAGGTAATTCACCCCTCCACTTT. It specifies CASSPTGEGNSPLHF.

The CDR3 is CATSRVRLAGGTDTQYF. CDR3 DNA sequence: TGTGCCACCAGCAGGGTCAGACTAGCGGGGGGCACAGATACGCAGTATTTT. The chain links TRBV15 to TRBJ2-3; 12 bases fit TRBD2. Germline V CDR1 and CDR2: LNHNV, YYDKDF (reference sequence). The CDR3 is made up of 17 amino acids. V shed 3 bases, J shed 1 base, and the junction held 5 bases outside the gene matches. Together with reference TRBV15 and TRBJ2-3, the CDR3 gives the full variable domain: DAMVIQNPRYQVTQFGKPVTLSCSQTLNHNVMYWYQQKSSQAPKLLFHYYDKDFNNEADTPDNFQSRRPNTSFCFLDIRSPGLGDTAMYLCATSRVRLAGGTDTQYFGPGTRLTVL.

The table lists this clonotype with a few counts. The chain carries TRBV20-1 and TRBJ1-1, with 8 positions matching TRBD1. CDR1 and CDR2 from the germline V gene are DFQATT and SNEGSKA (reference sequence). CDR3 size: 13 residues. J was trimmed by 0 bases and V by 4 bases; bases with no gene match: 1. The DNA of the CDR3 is TGCAGTGCTATGACAGGGGTGAACACTGAAGCTTTCTTT. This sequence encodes CSAMTGVNTEAFF.

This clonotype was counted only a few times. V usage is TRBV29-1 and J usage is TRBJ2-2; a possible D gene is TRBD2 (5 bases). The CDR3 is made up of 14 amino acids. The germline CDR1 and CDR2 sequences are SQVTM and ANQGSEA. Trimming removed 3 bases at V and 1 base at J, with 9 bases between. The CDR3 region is CSVDGRGNTGELFF. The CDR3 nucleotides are TGCAGCGTTGACGGTCGGGGGAACACCGGGGAGCTGTTTTTT.

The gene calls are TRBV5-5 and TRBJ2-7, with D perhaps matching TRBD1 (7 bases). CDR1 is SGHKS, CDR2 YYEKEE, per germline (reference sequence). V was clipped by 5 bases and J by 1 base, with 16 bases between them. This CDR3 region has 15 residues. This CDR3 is CASSGQVAVSYEQYV. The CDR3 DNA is TGTGCCAGCAGTGGACAGGTAGCGGTGTCCTACGAGCAGTACGTC.

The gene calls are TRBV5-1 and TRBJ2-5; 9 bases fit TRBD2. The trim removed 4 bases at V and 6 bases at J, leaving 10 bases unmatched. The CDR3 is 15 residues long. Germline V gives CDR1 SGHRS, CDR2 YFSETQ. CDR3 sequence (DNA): TGCGCCAGCAGCCCGCCCCCTAGCGGGATCCAGACCCAGTACTTC. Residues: CASSPPPSGIQTQYF.

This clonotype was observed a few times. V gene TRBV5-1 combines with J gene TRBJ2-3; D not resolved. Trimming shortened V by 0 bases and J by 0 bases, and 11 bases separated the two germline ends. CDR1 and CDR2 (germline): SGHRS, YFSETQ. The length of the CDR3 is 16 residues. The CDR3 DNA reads TGCGCCAGCAGCTTGGAGGGCAGGACCAGCACAGATACGCAGTATTTT. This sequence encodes CASSLEGRTSTDTQYF.

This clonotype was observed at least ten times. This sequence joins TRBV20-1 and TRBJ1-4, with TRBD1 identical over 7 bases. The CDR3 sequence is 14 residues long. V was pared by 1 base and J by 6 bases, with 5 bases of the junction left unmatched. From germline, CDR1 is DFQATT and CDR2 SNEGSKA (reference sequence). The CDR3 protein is CSARVLGGDEKLFF. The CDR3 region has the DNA TGCAGTGCTAGAGTTTTAGGGGGCGATGAAAAACTGTTTTTT.

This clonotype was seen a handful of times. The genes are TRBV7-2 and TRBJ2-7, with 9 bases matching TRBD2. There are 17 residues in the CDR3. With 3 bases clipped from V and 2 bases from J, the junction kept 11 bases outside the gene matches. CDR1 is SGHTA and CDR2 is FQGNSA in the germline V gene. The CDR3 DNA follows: TGTGCCAGCAGCTTGACCCGTAGCGGGAGTCCCCCCTACGAGCAGTACGTC. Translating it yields CASSLTRSGSPPYEQYV.

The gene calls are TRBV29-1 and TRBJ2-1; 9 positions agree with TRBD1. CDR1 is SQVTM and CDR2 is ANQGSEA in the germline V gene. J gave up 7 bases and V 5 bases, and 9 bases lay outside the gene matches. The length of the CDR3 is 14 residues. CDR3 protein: CSVLGGTGPNEQFF. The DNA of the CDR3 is TGCAGCGTTTTGGGGGGGACAGGGCCAAATGAGCAGTTCTTC.

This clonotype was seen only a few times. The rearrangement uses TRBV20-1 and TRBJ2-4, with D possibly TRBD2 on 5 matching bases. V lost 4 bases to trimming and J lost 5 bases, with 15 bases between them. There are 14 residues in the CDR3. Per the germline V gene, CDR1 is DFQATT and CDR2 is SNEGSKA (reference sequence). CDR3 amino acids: CSAKPGSRQNIQYF. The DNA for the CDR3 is TGCAGTGCTAAGCCGGGATCACGACAAAACATTCAGTACTTC.

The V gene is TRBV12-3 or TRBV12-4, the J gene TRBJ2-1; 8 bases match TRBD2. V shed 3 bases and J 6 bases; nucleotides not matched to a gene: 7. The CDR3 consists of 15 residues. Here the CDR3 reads CASSFTAGVGNEQFF. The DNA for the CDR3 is TGTGCCAGCAGTTTTACAGCGGGAGTGGGCAATGAGCAGTTCTTC.

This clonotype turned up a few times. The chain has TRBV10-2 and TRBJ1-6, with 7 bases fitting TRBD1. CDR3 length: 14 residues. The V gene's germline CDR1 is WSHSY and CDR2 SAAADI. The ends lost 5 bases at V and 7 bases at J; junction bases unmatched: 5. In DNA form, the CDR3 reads TGCGCCAGCAGTCTGACAGGGATGAATTCACCCCTCCACTTT. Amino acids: CASSLTGMNSPLHF.

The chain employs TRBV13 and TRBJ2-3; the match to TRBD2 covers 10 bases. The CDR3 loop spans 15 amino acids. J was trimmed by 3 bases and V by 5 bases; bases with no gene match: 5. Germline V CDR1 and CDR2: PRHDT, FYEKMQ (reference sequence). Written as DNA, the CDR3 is TGTGCCAGCAGCCTAGCGGGAGTAAGAACAGATACGCAGTATTTT. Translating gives CASSLAGVRTDTQYF.

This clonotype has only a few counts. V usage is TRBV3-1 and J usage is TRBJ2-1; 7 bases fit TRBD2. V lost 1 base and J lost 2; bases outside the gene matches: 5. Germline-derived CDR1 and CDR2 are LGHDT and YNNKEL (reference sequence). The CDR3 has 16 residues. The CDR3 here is CASSQVERGPYNEQFF. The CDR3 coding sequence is TGTGCCAGCAGCCAAGTGGAGCGGGGCCCCTACAATGAGCAGTTCTTC.

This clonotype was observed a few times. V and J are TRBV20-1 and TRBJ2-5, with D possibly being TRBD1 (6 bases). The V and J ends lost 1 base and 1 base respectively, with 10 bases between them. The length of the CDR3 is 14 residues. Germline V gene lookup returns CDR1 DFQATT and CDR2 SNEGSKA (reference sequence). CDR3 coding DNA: TGCAGTGCTAGAGCGGGCAGGGGCCAAGAGACCCAGTACTTC. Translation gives CSARAGRGQETQYF.

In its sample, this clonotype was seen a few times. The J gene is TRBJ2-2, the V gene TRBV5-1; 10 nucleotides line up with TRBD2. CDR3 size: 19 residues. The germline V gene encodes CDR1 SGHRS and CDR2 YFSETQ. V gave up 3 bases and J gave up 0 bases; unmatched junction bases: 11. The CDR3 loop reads CASSYKGISGGPNTGELFF. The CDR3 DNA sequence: TGCGCCAGCAGCTACAAGGGGATTAGCGGGGGGCCGAACACCGGGGAGCTGTTTTTT.

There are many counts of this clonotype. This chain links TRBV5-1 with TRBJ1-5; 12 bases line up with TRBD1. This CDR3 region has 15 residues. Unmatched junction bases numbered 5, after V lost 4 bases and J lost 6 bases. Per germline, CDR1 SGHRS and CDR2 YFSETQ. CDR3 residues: CASSPGQGAGQPQHF. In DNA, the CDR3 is TGCGCCAGCAGCCCGGGACAGGGGGCTGGTCAGCCCCAGCATTTT. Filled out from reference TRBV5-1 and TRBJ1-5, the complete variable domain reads KAGVTQTPRYLIKTRGQQVTLSCSPISGHRSVSWYQQTPGQGLQFLFEYFSETQRNKGNFPGRFSGRQFSNSRSEMNVSTLELGDSALYLCASSPGQGAGQPQHFGDGTRLSIL.

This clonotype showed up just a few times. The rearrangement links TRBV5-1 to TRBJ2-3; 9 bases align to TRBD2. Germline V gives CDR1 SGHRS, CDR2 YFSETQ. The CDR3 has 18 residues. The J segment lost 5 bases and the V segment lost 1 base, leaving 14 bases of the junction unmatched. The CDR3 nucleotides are TGCGCCAGCAGCTTGATGGAGGTAGCGGGAGATGATGGAGATACGCAGTATTTT. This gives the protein CASSLMEVAGDDGDTQYF. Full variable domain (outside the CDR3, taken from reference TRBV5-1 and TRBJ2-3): KAGVTQTPRYLIKTRGQQVTLSCSPISGHRSVSWYQQTPGQGLQFLFEYFSETQRNKGNFPGRFSGRQFSNSRSEMNVSTLELGDSALYLCASSLMEVAGDDGDTQYFGPGTRLTVL.

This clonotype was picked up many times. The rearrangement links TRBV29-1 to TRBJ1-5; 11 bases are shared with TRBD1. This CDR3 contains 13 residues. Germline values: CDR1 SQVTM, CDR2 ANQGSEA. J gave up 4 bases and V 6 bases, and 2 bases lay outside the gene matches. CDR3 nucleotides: TGCAGCGTCGGGACAGGGGGTAATCAGCCCCAGCATTTT. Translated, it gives CSVGTGGNQPQHF.

This CDR3 reads CASSTPGRLYEQYV. In DNA form, the CDR3 reads TGTGCCAGCAGTACCCCCGGCAGGCTCTACGAGCAGTACGTC. The chain carries TRBV28 and TRBJ2-7; D gene unclear. V was shortened by 5 bases and J by 3 bases, with 14 bases between the two germline ends. Germline CDR1 and CDR2: MDHEN and SYDVKM. CDR3 size: 14 residues.

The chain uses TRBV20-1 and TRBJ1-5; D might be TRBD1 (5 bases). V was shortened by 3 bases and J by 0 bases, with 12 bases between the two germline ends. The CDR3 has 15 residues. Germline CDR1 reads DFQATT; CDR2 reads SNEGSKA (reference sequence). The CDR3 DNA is TGCAGTGCTAGTCCGGGGCCCTATAGCAATCAGCCCCAGCATTTT. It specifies CSASPGPYSNQPQHF.

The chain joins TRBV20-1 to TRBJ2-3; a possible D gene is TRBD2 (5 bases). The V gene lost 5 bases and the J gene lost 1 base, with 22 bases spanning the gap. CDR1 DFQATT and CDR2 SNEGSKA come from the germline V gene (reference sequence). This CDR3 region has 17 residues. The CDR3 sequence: CSARTPGNPGGTDTQYF. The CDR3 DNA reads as TGCAGTGCTCGCACCCCTGGGAACCCCGGGGGCACAGATACGCAGTATTTT.

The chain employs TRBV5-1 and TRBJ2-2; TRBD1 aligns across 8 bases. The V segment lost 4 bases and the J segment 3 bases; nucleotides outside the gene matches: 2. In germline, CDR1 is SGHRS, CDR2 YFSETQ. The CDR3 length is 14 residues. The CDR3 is CASSQDRDTGELFF. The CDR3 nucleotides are TGCGCCAGCAGCCAGGACAGGGACACCGGGGAGCTGTTTTTT.

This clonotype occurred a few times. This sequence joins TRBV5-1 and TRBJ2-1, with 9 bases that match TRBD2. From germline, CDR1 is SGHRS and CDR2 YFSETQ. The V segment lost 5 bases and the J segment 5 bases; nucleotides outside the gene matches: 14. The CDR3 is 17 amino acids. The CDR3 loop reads CASRPTVIAGADNEQFF. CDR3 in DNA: TGCGCCAGCAGACCGACAGTTATAGCGGGAGCCGACAATGAGCAGTTCTTC.

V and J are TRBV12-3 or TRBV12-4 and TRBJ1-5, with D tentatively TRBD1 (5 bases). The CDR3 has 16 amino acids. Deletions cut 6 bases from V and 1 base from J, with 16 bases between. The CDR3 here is CASRASGRPSNQPQHF. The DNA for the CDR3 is TGTGCCAGCAGGGCTTCGGGGCGGCCCAGCAATCAGCCCCAGCATTTT.

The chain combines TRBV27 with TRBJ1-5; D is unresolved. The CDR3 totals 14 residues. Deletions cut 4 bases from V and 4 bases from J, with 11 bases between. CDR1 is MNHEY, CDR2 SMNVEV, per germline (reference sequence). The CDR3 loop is CASSSGNGNQPQHF. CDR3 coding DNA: TGTGCCAGCAGTTCGGGGAATGGGAATCAGCCCCAGCATTTT.

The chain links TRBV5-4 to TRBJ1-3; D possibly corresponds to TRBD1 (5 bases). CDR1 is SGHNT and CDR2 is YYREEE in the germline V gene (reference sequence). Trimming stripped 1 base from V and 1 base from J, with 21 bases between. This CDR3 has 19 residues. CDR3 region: CASSLWSKSGGTSGNTIYF. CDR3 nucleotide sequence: TGTGCCAGCAGCTTGTGGAGTAAAAGTGGAGGGACTTCTGGAAACACCATATATTTT. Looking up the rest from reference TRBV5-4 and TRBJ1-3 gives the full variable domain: ETGVTQSPTHLIKTRGQQVTLRCSSQSGHNTVSWYQQALGQGPQFIFQYYREEENGRGNFPPRFSGLQFPNYSSELNVNALELDDSALYLCASSLWSKSGGTSGNTIYFGEGSWLTVV.